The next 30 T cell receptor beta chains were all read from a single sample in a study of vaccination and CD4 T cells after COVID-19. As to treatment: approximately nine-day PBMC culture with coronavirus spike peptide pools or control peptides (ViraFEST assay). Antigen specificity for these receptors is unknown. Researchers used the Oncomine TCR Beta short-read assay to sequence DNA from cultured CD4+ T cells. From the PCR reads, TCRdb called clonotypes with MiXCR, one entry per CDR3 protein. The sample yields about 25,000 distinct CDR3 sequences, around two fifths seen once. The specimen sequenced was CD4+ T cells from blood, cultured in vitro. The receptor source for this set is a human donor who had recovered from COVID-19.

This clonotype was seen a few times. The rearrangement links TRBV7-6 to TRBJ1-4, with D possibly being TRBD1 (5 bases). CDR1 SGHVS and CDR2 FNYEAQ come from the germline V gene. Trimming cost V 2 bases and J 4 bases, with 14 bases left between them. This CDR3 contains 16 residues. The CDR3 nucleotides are TGTGCCAGCAGCTTATCTGCAGGGACCCGTAATGAAAAACTGTTTTTT. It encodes CASSLSAGTRNEKLFF.

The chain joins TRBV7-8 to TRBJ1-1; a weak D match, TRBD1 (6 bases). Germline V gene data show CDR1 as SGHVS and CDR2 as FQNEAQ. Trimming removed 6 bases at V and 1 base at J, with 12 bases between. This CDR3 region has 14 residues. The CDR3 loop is CASRYRVGNTEAFF. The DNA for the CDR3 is TGTGCCAGCAGGTACAGGGTCGGGAACACTGAAGCTTTCTTT.

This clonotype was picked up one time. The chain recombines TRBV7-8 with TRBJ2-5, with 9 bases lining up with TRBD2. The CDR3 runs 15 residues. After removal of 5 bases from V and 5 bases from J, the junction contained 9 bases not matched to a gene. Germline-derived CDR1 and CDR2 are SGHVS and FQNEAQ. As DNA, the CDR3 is TGTGCCAGCAGCCCGGGACTAGCTATGAAGGAGACCCAGTACTTC. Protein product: CASSPGLAMKETQYF.

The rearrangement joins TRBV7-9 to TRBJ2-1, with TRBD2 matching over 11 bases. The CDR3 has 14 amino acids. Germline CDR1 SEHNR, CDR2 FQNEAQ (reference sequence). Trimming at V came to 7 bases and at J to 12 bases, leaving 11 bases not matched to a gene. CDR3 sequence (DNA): TGTGCCAGCAAGGGGAGTAGCGGGGGGGCCTGGCAGTTCTTC. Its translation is CASKGSSGGAWQFF.

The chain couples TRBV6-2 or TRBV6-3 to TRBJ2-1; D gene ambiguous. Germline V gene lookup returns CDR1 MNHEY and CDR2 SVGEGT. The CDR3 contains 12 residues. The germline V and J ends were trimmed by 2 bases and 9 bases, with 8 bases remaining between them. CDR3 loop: CASSYVGVEQFF. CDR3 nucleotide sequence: TGTGCCAGCAGTTACGTGGGTGTTGAGCAGTTCTTC.

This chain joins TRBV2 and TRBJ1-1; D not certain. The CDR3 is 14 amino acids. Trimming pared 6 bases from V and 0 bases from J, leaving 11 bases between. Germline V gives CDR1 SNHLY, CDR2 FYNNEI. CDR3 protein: CASRGRTMNTEAFF. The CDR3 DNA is TGTGCCAGCAGAGGACGGACTATGAACACTGAAGCTTTCTTT.

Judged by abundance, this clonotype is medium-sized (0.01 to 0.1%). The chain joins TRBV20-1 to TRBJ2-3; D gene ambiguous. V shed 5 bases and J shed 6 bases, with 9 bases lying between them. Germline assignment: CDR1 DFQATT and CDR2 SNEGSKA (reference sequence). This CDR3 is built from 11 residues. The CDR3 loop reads CSALRSDTQYF. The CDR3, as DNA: TGCAGTGCTCTGAGATCTGATACGCAGTATTTT.

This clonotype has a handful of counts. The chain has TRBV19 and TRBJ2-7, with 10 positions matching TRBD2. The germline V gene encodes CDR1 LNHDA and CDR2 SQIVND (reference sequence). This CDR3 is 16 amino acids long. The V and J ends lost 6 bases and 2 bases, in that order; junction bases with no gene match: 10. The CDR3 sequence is CASSRGGLALTYEQYF. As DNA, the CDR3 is TGTGCCAGTAGCCGGGGGGGACTAGCGCTCACCTACGAGCAGTACTTC. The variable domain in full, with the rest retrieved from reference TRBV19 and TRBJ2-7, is DGGITQSPKYLFRKEGQNVTLSCEQNLNHDAMYWYRQDPGQGLRLIYYSQIVNDFQKGDIAEGYSVSREKKESFPLTVTSAQKNPTAFYLCASSRGGLALTYEQYFGPGTRLTVT.

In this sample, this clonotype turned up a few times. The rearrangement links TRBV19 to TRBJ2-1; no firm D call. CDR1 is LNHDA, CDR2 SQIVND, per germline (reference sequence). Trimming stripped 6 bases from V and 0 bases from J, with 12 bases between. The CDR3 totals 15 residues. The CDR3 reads CASRTLRSSYNEQFF. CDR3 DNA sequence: TGTGCCAGTAGAACCCTGAGGAGCTCCTACAATGAGCAGTTCTTC.

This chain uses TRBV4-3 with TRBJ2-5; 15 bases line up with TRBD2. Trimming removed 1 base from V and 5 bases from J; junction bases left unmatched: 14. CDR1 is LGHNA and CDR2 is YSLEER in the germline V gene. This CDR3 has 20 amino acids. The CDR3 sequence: CASSQASLAGLAGGGETQYF. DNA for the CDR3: TGCGCCAGCAGCCAAGCGAGCTTGGCGGGACTAGCGGGAGGTGGGGAGACCCAGTACTTC.

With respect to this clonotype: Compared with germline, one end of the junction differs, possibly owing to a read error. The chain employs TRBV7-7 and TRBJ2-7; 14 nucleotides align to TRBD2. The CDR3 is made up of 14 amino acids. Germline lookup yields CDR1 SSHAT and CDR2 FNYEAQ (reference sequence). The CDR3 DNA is TGTGCTAGCAGCATCGGGACTAGCGGGAGCGAGCAGTACTTC. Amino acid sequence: CASSIGTSGSEQYF.

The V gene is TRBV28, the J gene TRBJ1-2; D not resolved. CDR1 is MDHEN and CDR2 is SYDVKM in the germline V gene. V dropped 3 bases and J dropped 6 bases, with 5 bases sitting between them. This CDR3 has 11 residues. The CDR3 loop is CASSLRDGYTF. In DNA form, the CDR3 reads TGTGCCAGCAGTTTGAGGGATGGCTACACCTTC.

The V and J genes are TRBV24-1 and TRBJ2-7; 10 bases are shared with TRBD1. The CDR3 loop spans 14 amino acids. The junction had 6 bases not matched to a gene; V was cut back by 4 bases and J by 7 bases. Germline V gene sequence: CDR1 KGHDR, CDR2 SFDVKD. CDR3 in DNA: TGTGCCACCAGTGACACGGACAGGGGGGATGAGCAGTACTTC. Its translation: CATSDTDRGDEQYF.

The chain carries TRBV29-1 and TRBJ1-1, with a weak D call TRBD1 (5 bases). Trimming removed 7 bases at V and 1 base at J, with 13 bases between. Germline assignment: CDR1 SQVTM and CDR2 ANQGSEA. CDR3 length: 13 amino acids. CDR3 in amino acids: CSARPQGNTEAFF. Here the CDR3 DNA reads TGCAGCGCCCGACCCCAGGGGAACACTGAAGCTTTCTTT. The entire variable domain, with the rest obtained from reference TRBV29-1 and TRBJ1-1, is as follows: SAVISQKPSRDICQRGTSLTIQCQVDSQVTMMFWYRQQPGQSLTLIATANQGSEATYESGFVIDKFPISRPNLTFSTLTVSNMSPEDSSIYLCSARPQGNTEAFFGQGTRLTVV.

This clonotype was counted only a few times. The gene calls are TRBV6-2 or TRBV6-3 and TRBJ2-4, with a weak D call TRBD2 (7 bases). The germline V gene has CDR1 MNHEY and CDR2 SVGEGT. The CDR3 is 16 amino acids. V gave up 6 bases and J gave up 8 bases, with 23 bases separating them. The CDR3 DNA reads TGTGCCAGCAGGCCACACGGGGCCCAGGGGAGGGACATTCAGTACTTC. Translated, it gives CASRPHGAQGRDIQYF.

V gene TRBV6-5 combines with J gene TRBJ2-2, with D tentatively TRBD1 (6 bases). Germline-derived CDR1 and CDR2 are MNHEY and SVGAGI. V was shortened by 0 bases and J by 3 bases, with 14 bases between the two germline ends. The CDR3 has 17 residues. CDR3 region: CASSYSRQGPDTGELFF. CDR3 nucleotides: TGTGCCAGCAGTTACTCCCGGCAGGGGCCCGACACCGGGGAGCTGTTTTTT.

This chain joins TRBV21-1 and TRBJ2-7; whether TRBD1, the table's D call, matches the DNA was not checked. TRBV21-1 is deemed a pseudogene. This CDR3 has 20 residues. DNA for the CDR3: TGTGCCAGCAGCAAAGGCCGACGCGCGTGGGCGGCCGGGGGCAGCCACGAGCAGTACTTC. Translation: CASSKGRRAWAAGGSHEQYF.

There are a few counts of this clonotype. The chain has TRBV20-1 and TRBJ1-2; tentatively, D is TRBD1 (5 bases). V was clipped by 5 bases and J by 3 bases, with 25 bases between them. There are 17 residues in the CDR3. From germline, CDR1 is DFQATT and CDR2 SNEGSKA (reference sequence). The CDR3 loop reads CSAQSYQGKRVDYGYTF. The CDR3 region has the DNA TGCAGTGCTCAAAGTTATCAGGGAAAAAGAGTGGACTATGGCTACACCTTC.

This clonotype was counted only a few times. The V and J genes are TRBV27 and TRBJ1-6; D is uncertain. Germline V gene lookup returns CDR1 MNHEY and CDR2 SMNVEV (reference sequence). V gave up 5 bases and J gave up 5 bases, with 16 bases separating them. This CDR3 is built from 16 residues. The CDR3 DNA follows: TGTGCCAGCAGTAACCTGGACTCAACAGATAATTCACCCCTCCACTTT. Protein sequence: CASSNLDSTDNSPLHF.

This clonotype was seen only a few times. The DNA for the CDR3 is TGCAGCGTTGAAGGGGGAAAACTAGCTCCCACCTACAATGAGCAGTTCTTC. Translating gives CSVEGGKLAPTYNEQFF. This chain uses TRBV29-1 with TRBJ2-1; tentatively, D is TRBD2 (6 bases). V lost 1 base and J 2 bases, leaving 18 bases between the germline ends. The CDR3 runs 17 residues. Germline V lookup: CDR1 SQVTM, CDR2 ANQGSEA.

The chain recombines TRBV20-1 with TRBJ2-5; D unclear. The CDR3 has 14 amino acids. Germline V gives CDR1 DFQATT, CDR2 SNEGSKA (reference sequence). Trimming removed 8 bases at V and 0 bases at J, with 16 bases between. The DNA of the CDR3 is TGCAGTTCAGTGGTGGGCGGCAACCAAGAGACCCAGTACTTC. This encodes CSSVVGGNQETQYF.

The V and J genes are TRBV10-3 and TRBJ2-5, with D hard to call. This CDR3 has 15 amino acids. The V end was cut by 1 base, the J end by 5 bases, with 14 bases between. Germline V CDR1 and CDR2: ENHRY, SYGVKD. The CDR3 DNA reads TGTGCCATCAGTGAGTTGAAGGGCGCGGCGGAGACCCAGTACTTC. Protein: CAISELKGAAETQYF.

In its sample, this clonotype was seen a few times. Here the CDR3 DNA reads TGCAGTGCTAGAACGCAGAGGGACTACACCTTC. It encodes CSARTQRDYTF. The V gene is TRBV20-1, the J gene TRBJ1-2, with D hard to call. In germline, CDR1 is DFQATT, CDR2 SNEGSKA (reference sequence). The V and J ends lost 2 bases and 10 bases respectively, with 11 bases between them. This CDR3 spans 11 amino acids.

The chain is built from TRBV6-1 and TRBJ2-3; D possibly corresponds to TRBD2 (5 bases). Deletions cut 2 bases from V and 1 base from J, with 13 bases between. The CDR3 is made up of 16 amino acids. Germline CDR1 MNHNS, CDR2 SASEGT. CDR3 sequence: CASSELPGSGTDTQYF. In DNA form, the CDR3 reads TGTGCCAGCAGTGAACTCCCGGGGTCGGGCACAGATACGCAGTATTTT.

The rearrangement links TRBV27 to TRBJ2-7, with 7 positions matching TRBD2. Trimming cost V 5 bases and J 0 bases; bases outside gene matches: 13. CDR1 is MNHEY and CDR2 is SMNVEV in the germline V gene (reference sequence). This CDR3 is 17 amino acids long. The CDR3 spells CASSPSGGLGYSYEQYF. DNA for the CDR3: TGTGCCAGCAGTCCCTCCGGCGGACTAGGGTACTCCTACGAGCAGTACTTC.

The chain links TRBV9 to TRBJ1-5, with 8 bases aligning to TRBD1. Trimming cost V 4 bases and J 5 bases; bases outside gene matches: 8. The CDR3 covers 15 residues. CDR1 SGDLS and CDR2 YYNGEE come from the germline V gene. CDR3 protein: CASSPRDRTDQPQHF. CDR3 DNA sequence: TGTGCCAGCAGCCCCCGGGACAGGACCGATCAGCCCCAGCATTTT. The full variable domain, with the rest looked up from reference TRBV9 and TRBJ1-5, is DSGVTQTPKHLITATGQRVTLRCSPRSGDLSVYWYQQSLDQGLQFLIQYYNGEERAKGNILERFSAQQFPDLHSELNLSSLELGDSALYFCASSPRDRTDQPQHFGDGTRLSIL.

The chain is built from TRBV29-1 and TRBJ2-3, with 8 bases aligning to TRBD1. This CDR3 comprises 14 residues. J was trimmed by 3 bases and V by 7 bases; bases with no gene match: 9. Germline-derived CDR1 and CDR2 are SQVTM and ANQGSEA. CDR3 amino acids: CSGTGTSATDTQYF. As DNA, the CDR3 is TGCAGCGGGACAGGGACCTCCGCGACAGATACGCAGTATTTT.

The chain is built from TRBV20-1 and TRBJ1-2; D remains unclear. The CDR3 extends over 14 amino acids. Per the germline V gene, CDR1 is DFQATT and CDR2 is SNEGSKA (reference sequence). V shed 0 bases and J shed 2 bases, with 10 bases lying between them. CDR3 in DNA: TGCAGTGCTAGAGATCAGTTGAAGAACTATGGCTACACCTTC. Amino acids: CSARDQLKNYGYTF.

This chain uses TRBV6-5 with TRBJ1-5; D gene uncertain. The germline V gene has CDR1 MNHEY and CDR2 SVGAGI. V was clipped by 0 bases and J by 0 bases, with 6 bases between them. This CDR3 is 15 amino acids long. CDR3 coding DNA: TGTGCCAGCAGTTACTCGCATTATAGCAATCAGCCCCAGCATTTT. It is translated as CASSYSHYSNQPQHF.

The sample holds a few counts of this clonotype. The chain's CDR3 is CASSFRSLRSNYGYTF. CDR3 sequence (DNA): TGTGCCAGCAGCTTTCGCAGTTTAAGGTCTAACTATGGCTACACCTTC. The chain links TRBV7-8 to TRBJ1-2; D ambiguous. Germline V gives CDR1 SGHVS, CDR2 FQNEAQ. Trimming took 3 bases from V and 0 from J, leaving 14 bases between them. This CDR3 is 16 amino acids long.